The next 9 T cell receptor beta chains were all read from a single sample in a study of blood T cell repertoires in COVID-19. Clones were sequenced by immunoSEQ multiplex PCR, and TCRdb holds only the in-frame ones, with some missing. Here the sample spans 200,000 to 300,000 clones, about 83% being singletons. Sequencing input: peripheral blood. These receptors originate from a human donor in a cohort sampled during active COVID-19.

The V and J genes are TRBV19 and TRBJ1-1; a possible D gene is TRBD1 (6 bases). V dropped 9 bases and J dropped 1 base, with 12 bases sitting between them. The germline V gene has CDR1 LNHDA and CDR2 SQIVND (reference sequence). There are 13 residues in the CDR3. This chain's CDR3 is CASGQRQNTEAFF. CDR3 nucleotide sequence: TGTGCCAGCGGACAGAGACAGAACACTGAAGCTTTCTTT.

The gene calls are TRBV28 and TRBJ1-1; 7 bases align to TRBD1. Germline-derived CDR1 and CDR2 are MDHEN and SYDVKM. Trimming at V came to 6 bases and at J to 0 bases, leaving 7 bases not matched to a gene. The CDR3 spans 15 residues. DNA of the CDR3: TGTGCCAGCAGCTTACCGGGACAGTTGAACACTGAAGCTTTCTTT. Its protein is CASSLPGQLNTEAFF.

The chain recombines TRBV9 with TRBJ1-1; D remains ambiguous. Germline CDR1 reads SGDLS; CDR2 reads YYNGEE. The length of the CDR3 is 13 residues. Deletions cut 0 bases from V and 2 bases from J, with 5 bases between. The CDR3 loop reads CASSVALNTEAFF. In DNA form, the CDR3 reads TGTGCCAGCAGCGTAGCCCTAAACACTGAAGCTTTCTTT. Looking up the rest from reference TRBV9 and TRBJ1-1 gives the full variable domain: DSGVTQTPKHLITATGQRVTLRCSPRSGDLSVYWYQQSLDQGLQFLIQYYNGEERAKGNILERFSAQQFPDLHSELNLSSLELGDSALYFCASSVALNTEAFFGQGTRLTVV.

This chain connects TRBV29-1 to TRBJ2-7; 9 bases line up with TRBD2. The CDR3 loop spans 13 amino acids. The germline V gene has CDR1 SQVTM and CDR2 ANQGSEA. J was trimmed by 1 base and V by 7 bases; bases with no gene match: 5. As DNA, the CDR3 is TGCAGCGCAAAGCGGGAGGTGTCCTACGAGCAGTACTTC. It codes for CSAKREVSYEQYF.

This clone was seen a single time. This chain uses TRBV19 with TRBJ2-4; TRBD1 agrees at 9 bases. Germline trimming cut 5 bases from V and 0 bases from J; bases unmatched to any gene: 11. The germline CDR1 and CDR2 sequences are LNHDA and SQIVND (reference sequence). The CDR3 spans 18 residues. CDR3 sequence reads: CASSFPPDRGLAKNIQYF. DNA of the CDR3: TGTGCCAGTAGTTTTCCCCCGGACAGGGGATTAGCCAAAAACATTCAGTACTTC.

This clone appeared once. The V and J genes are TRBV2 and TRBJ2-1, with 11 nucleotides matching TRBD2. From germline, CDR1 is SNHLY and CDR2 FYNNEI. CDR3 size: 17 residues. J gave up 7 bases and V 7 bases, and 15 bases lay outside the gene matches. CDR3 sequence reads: CASIFDLAGGPGNEQFF. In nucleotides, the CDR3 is TGTGCCAGCATATTTGACTTAGCGGGAGGGCCGGGGAATGAGCAGTTCTTC.

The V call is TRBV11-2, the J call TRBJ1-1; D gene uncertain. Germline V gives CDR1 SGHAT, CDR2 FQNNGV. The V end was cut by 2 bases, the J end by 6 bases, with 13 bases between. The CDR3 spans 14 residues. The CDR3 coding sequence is TGTGCCAGCAGCTTAACCCCTTCGAGAGCTGAAGCTTTCTTT. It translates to CASSLTPSRAEAFF.

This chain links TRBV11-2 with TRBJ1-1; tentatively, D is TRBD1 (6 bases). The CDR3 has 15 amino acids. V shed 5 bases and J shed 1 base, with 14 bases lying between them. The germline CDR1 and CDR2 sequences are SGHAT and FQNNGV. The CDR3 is CASSPIRGPNTEAFF. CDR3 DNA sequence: TGTGCCAGCAGCCCGATCAGGGGTCCGAACACTGAAGCTTTCTTT. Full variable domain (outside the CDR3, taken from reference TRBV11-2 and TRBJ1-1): EAGVAQSPRYKIIEKRQSVAFWCNPISGHATLYWYQQILGQGPKLLIQFQNNGVVDDSQLPKDRFSAERLKGVDSTLKIQPAKLEDSAVYLCASSPIRGPNTEAFFGQGTRLTVV.

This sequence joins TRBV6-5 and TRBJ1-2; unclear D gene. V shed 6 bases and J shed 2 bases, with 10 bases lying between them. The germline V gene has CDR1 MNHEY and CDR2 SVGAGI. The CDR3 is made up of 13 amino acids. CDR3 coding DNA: TGTGCCAGCAGACCCACAGAGAACTATGGCTACACCTTC. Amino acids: CASRPTENYGYTF.